This T cell receptor (beta chain) was sequenced during a study of shared clonotypes between healthy human individuals (dated by TCRdb to 2018 to 2020). Broadly, across the study: The cohort comprised a couple of women and a few men aged 18 to 49 years. Per donor, leukapheresis produced somewhere between about 0.8 and 9 billion PBMCs. Libraries were prepared and TCR repertoires were sequenced by different laboratories using diverse techniques, in order to increase sequencing depth and limit assay-specific biases. To estimate repertoire size and how much clonotype sharing occurs between individuals, the study deeply sequenced the blood TCR repertoires of about 5 healthy adults. For each donor, CD4 naive and CD4 memory were each run on three plates, CD8 naive on two plates, and CD8 memory on one plate. The research as a whole found: Compared with non-shared clonotypes, the clonotypes found in all four sorted-subset donors had higher generation probabilities. Sampling was limited to blood, and TCR repertoires in tissue likely differ from TCR repertoires in blood. Across four donors, approximately 5% of naive CD4, approximately 3.6% of naive CD8, 2% to 2.5% of memory CD4, and roughly 0.4% of memory CD8 clonotypes were shared. Even with the large sequencing depth, rarefaction of the sorted-subset datasets indicated that sequencing was incomplete. Based on pairwise subsampling, the degree of clonotype sharing among donors was expected to be affected by sequencing depth. Larger estimated clonotype richness was generally found for naive subsets than for memory subsets. Because the study included only a small number of donors, the genetic and exposure-history diversity represented was limited.

A note on this clone: This receptor's antigen is unknown. One base away there is no much larger clone; base qualities are not given.

V is trimmed back by 3 bases and J by 7 bases, and the junction contains 9 bases that no gene match accounts for. Measured from the cysteine to the phenylalanine, the CDR3 is 15 residues long. The retained sequence is limited to the CDR3, 45 bases, with the frame set at the first base. Reading the germline V gene (reference sequence) gives CDR1 SGHNT and CDR2 YYREEE. CD8 naive samples were obtained by positive selection for CCR7 among CD45RO-negative cells, yielding a CD45RA+CCR7+ population from which TemRA cells were excluded. Donors were healthy HIV-negative adults with no recently reported acute infections or vaccinations. All donors were Caucasian adults living in Nashville, Tennessee, USA. Blood was collected by leukapheresis, and PBMCs were isolated by Ficoll-Histopaque density gradient centrifugation and then cryopreserved in liquid nitrogen vapor phase. Analytical flow cytometry was used to check the purity and quantity of each magnetically sorted T cell population. Genomic DNA was isolated from every sorted fraction and measured by UV absorbance on a Nanodrop 2000c.

Using the deep immunoSEQ assay, TCR CDR3 regions were amplified from genomic DNA by multiplex PCR. For each cell subset, the extracted genomic DNA was distributed evenly across all wells of several immunoSEQ 96-well plates, and each plate served as one replicate. For sorted subsets, each replicate PCR was loaded with 200 ng genomic DNA, equivalent to approximately 27,000 T cell genomes. Purified libraries were quantified with a Qubit 3.0 fluorometer, sized on a Bioanalyzer 2100, and re-quantified with the KAPA Library Quantification kit. Every immunoSEQ 96-well plate was sequenced on a dedicated single-read 150-cycle Illumina NextSeq 550 flow cell. Regarding the original processing steps: Because only junctional sequences without quality scores were contained in the immunoSEQ output, filtering matching that applied to full-length reads could not be performed. To assign V/J genes and CDR3, sequences were annotated against IMGT germline references using PyIR, a Python wrapper for IgBLAST v1.9. Reads were removed for weak V/J assignments (E-value above 1e-6), missing CDR3, stop codons, out-of-frame junctions, or ambiguous translated residues. V3J clonotypes were defined by identical inferred V gene, J gene, and CDR3 amino acid sequence. Percentage overlap between repertoires was computed as shared unique clonotypes divided by the size of the smaller repertoire. Three approaches were used to assess repertoire richness: RTK rarefaction, the Chao1 estimator, and Recon v2.1 estimates of unobserved clonotypes. Generation probabilities were computed with OLGA for all TCRbeta clonotypes obtained by the gDNA method from a few donors. TCRdb obtained this table from immuneACCESS and retained in-frame rearrangements with V and J assigned. These tables miss some clones; where compared with another copy, unresolved V genes account for less than half of the shortfall, and the remainder is unexplained. D and trimming were read from the DNA, whereas the V and J calls and clone size are those reported in that table. In all, the sample holds a few million clones, and over 85% of those were seen once. The leading ten clones occupy under 2% of the sample.

The chain links TRBV5-4 with TRBJ2-1, with 8 bases in between that match TRBD2. The clonotype comes from a man between 18 and 29 years old in good health. Some clones in this sample may be carry-over from other donors' samples. The sample consisted of naive CD8+ T cells from PBMCs. The sample's cell subset or site label, decoded: CD45RA+CCR7+. The sequenced DNA is TGTGCCAGCAGCTCCGAAGCGGGAGTCTTGAATGAGCAGTTCTTC. The encoded protein is CASSSEAGVLNEQFF. With the rest looked up from the reference TRBV5-4 and TRBJ2-1 genes rather than sequenced, the full variable domain is ETGVTQSPTHLIKTRGQQVTLRCSSQSGHNTVSWYQQALGQGPQFIFQYYREEENGRGNFPPRFSGLQFPNYSSELNVNALELDDSALYLCASSSEAGVLNEQFFGPGTRLTVL.